This T cell receptor beta chain is from a study of T-cell reconstitution after alpha-beta-depleted transplantation in children. This clonotype was counted many times. Trimming removed 5 bases from V and 0 bases from J, with 14 bases in between. Germline values: CDR1 MNHEY, CDR2 SVGAGI. This CDR3 is built from 15 residues. A library of TCRbeta sequences, prepared with unique molecular identifiers, was generated. TCRdb reprocessed the PCR reads via MiXCR and lists one record per CDR3 protein. The sample lists roughly 200,000 distinct CDR3 sequences, about 6.6% seen once, with more than 5.5% in the top ten.

The sample in question was PBMCs, obtained before TCRalphabeta/CD19-depleted stem cell transplant. This chain connects TRBV6-5 to TRBJ2-7, with D perhaps being TRBD1 or TRBD2 (6 bases each). The clonotype originates from a boy between 2 and 10 years old with acute lymphoblastic leukemia, due to receive a stem cell transplant. CDR3 bases: TGTGCCAGCAGTAGGGGGGCGGGCCGCTCCTACGAGCAGTACTTC. This sequence encodes CASSRGAGRSYEQYF.